The 20 T cell receptor beta chains given below trace back to one sample, sequenced in a study of blood T cell repertoires in COVID-19. Method: immunoSEQ multiplex PCR; TCRdb's copy keeps in-frame clones and lacks some. The data contain 70,000 to 90,000 clones, 85% to 90% of them singletons. The sequencing input was peripheral blood. The receptors derive from an elderly man with active or convalescent COVID-19.

The genes are TRBV5-8 and TRBJ2-5; 9 nucleotides agree with TRBD1. Unmatched junction bases numbered 6, after V lost 4 bases and J lost 5 bases. The germline V gene encodes CDR1 SGHTS and CDR2 YDEGEE. The CDR3 contains 14 residues. CDR3 in DNA: TGTGCCAGCAGCAGACAGGGGGTAAAGGAGACCCAGTACTTC. Translation: CASSRQGVKETQYF.

J is TRBJ2-6 and V is TRBV9; D call uncertain. CDR1 is SGDLS, CDR2 YYNGEE, per germline. The V gene lost 3 bases and the J gene lost 4 bases, with 5 bases spanning the gap. The CDR3 loop spans 13 amino acids. The CDR3 DNA reads TGTGCCAGCAGCGCCTCCGGGGCCAACGTCCTGACTTTC. Its translation: CASSASGANVLTF.

This clone was seen just once. The V call is TRBV7-8, the J call TRBJ1-4; D is unclear. Per germline, CDR1 SGHVS and CDR2 FQNEAQ. The CDR3 runs 15 residues. Deletions cut 5 bases from V and 0 bases from J, with 10 bases between. The CDR3 bases are TGTGCCAGCAGCCCCAACTACGCAACTAATGAAAAACTGTTTTTT. This gives the protein CASSPNYATNEKLFF.

The V call is TRBV6-1, the J call TRBJ1-1; TRBD1 is a possible D gene (5 bases). Per germline, CDR1 MNHNS and CDR2 SASEGT. Between the trimmed V and J ends, which lost 3 bases and 1 base, there was a span of 9 bases. The CDR3 extends over 14 amino acids. DNA for the CDR3: TGTGCCAGCAGTGATTCAAGGGGGAACACTGAAGCTTTCTTT. Amino acid sequence: CASSDSRGNTEAFF.

V gene TRBV7-9 combines with J gene TRBJ1-2; D is undetermined. Between the trimmed V and J ends, which lost 1 base and 2 bases, there was a span of 11 bases. CDR1 and CDR2 (germline): SEHNR, FQNEAQ (reference sequence). This CDR3 is built from 15 residues. CDR3 amino acids: CASSLVEGINYGYTF. Written as DNA, the CDR3 is TGTGCCAGCAGCTTAGTAGAGGGAATAAACTATGGCTACACCTTC.

This rearrangement joins TRBV11-1 to TRBJ2-7; D is perhaps TRBD1 (6 bases). V dropped 5 bases and J dropped 1 base, with 15 bases sitting between them. The germline V gene encodes CDR1 SGHAT and CDR2 FQDESV (reference sequence). The CDR3 has 15 residues. Here the CDR3 reads CASSGTGFVSYEQYV. In DNA, the CDR3 is TGTGCCAGCAGCGGAACAGGGTTTGTTTCCTACGAGCAGTACGTC.

The genes are TRBV6-5 and TRBJ2-5, with TRBD1 identical over 8 bases. The CDR3 has 16 residues. V trimming: 2 bases; J trimming: 5 bases; junction bases outside the gene matches: 10. CDR1 is MNHEY, CDR2 SVGAGI, per germline. CDR3: CASSYGSARGRETQYF. CDR3 sequence (DNA): TGTGCCAGCAGTTACGGCTCGGCCAGGGGGCGGGAGACCCAGTACTTC.

The rearrangement joins TRBV7-4 to TRBJ2-7, with 8 bases lining up with TRBD1. V shed 7 bases and J 5 bases; nucleotides not matched to a gene: 13. The CDR3 contains 15 residues. CDR1 and CDR2 (germline): SGHVT, SQSDAQ. The CDR3 coding sequence is TGTGCCAGCAACCCAGGAGGAACAGGGGGGAACGAGCAGTACGTC. This gives the protein CASNPGGTGGNEQYV.

This clone occurred a few times. The CDR3 loop reads CASGGGTEYNQPQHF. The CDR3 DNA sequence: TGTGCCAGTGGGGGTGGGACAGAGTACAATCAGCCCCAGCATTTT. The V call is TRBV19, the J call TRBJ1-5; 7 bases are a match to TRBD1. Unmatched junction bases numbered 10, after V lost 8 bases and J lost 3 bases. The CDR3 is 15 residues long. In germline, CDR1 is LNHDA, CDR2 SQIVND (reference sequence).

This sequence joins TRBV29-1 and TRBJ1-4; D may be TRBD1 (5 bases). The CDR3 runs to 15 residues. Germline CDR1 and CDR2: SQVTM and ANQGSEA. The ends were cut back, 5 bases at V and 10 bases at J, with 23 bases in the middle. The CDR3: CSVRAGGTHLGKLFF. The CDR3 DNA follows: TGCAGCGTTAGAGCGGGGGGGACCCATTTAGGAAAACTGTTTTTT.

This clone was recorded once. The J gene is TRBJ1-1, the V gene TRBV12-3 or TRBV12-4; D not resolved. The CDR3 has 13 amino acids. V was pared by 3 bases and J by 0 bases, with 5 bases between. In DNA, the CDR3 is TGTGCCAGCAGTTTTTATGTGAACACTGAAGCTTTCTTT. Its translation: CASSFYVNTEAFF.

The V and J genes are TRBV28 and TRBJ2-3; 10 bases fit TRBD2. Germline V gene lookup returns CDR1 MDHEN and CDR2 SYDVKM. This CDR3 has 16 amino acids. J gave up 2 bases and V 4 bases, and 6 bases lay outside the gene matches. CDR3 DNA: TGTGCCAGCAGTTGGGCTAGCGGGGGTTCCACAGATACGCAGTATTTT. Its protein is CASSWASGGSTDTQYF.

This clone turned up a few times. The V call is TRBV6-5, the J call TRBJ1-1, with 8 bases matching TRBD1. V lost 2 bases, J lost 9 bases, and 5 bases stayed unmatched. The CDR3 contains 13 residues. Germline-derived CDR1 and CDR2 are MNHEY and SVGAGI. The CDR3 DNA sequence: TGTGCCAGCAGTTACGGGACAGGTAATCAAGCTTTCTTT. This translates into CASSYGTGNQAFF.

V usage is TRBV11-3 and J usage is TRBJ2-5; 10 bases are shared with TRBD2. There are 18 residues in the CDR3. V shed 1 base, J shed 3 bases, and the junction held 11 bases outside the gene matches. Germline V gene lookup returns CDR1 SGHNT and CDR2 YENEEA. The CDR3 protein is CASSLGYRTSGTKETQYF. In DNA form, the CDR3 reads TGTGCCAGCAGCTTAGGTTACAGGACTAGCGGTACGAAAGAGACCCAGTACTTC.

The chain has TRBV5-1 and TRBJ2-5; D is perhaps TRBD1 (6 bases). The CDR3 length is 14 residues. V was cut by 4 bases and J by 2 bases, with 12 bases left in between. Germline values: CDR1 SGHRS, CDR2 YFSETQ. CDR3: CASSPRTEQETQYF. The CDR3 nucleotides read TGCGCCAGCAGCCCAAGGACAGAACAAGAGACCCAGTACTTC.

DNA for the CDR3: TGTGCCAGCAGCCCCAGCGGGGGGGCTAAGGATACGCAGTATTTT. Translation: CASSPSGGAKDTQYF. J is TRBJ2-3 and V is TRBV6-5; TRBD2 matches 10 bases. In germline, CDR1 is MNHEY, CDR2 SVGAGI. Trimming took 6 bases from V and 6 from J; bases not matched to a gene: 9. This CDR3 has 15 amino acids.

This rearrangement joins TRBV5-4 to TRBJ1-6, with 8 bases that match TRBD1. V was pared by 4 bases and J by 8 bases, with 2 bases of the junction left unmatched. This CDR3 is 13 amino acids long. The V gene's germline CDR1 is SGHNT and CDR2 YYREEE (reference sequence). This chain's CDR3 is CASSGGQDSPLHF. CDR3 nucleotides: TGTGCCAGCAGCGGGGGACAGGATTCACCCCTCCACTTT.

This chain links TRBV19 with TRBJ1-2, with TRBD1 matching 9 bases. The CDR3 is 15 residues long. The germline CDR1 and CDR2 sequences are LNHDA and SQIVND (reference sequence). With V trimmed by 7 bases and J by 2 bases, 8 bases remained unmatched. CDR3 amino acids: CASTRRQGVNYGYTF. Here the CDR3 DNA reads TGTGCCAGTACCCGGAGACAGGGGGTGAACTATGGCTACACCTTC.

The chain carries TRBV9 and TRBJ2-2; tentatively, D is TRBD2 (6 bases). This CDR3 is 16 amino acids long. V lost 0 bases and J 0 bases, leaving 9 bases between the germline ends. Germline CDR1 SGDLS, CDR2 YYNGEE. The CDR3, as DNA: TGTGCCAGCAGCGTAGAAGGGACTGCGAACACCGGGGAGCTGTTTTTT. Residues: CASSVEGTANTGELFF.

The gene calls are TRBV7-6 and TRBJ1-1; D is uncertain. The CDR3 has 13 residues. Trimming stripped 5 bases from V and 3 bases from J, with 10 bases between. The germline V gene encodes CDR1 SGHVS and CDR2 FNYEAQ. The CDR3 reads CASSGQYYTEAFF. CDR3 nucleotides: TGTGCCAGCAGCGGGCAGTATTACACTGAAGCTTTCTTT.